The clone carrying this T cell receptor (beta chain) was found many times. TCRdb reprocessed the RACE reads with MiXCR, giving one entry per CDR3 protein. The sample lists tens of thousands of distinct CDR3 sequences, 10% occurring once. The entry originates in a study of human T cells and chemical hapten exposure. In germline, CDR1 is WNHNN, CDR2 SYGVQD (reference sequence). The CDR3 runs 14 residues. V gave up 7 bases and J gave up 7 bases; unmatched junction bases: 7. The time point was: patch test 2, 6 weeks after DPC sensitization. Treatment specified: therapeutic diphenylcyclopropenone sensitization with weekly scalp DPC.

The chain employs TRBV10-1 and TRBJ2-2; 9 bases are a match to TRBD1. Sample: whole blood, taken in connection with sensitization to the hapten diphenylcyclopropenone (DPC). This TCR was recovered from a woman aged 45-60 years with alopecia areata. Some clones in this sample may be carry-over from other donors' samples. CDR3 in amino acids: CASTRDRVGGELFF. The CDR3 bases are TGCGCCAGCACCCGGGACAGGGTCGGCGGGGAGCTGTTTTTT.